Presented here are 6 T cell receptor beta chains from one specimen sequenced in a study of monozygotic twins with inflammatory bowel disease. From the 5' RACE reads, TCRdb lists one entry per CDR3 protein and no DNA. The sample has 300,000 to 450,000 distinct CDR3 sequences, and its top ten clones hold 2.6%. The sequenced sample consisted of blood. These receptors came from a human donor with ulcerative colitis or Crohn's disease, or a healthy co-twin of an affected twin (not recorded which).

The chain recombines TRBV27 with TRBJ2-5. The CDR3 has 16 residues. Germline CDR1 and CDR2: MNHEY and SMNVEV (reference sequence). The CDR3 spells CASSLRGAIGQETQYF.

The chain couples TRBV12-3 or TRBV12-4 to TRBJ1-2; with no DNA, the TCRdb D assignment of TRBD1 cannot be verified. The CDR3 sequence is 14 residues long. The CDR3 loop is CASSLLAGFYGYTF.

The V and J genes are TRBV12-3 or TRBV12-4 and TRBJ1-3; TCRdb picks TRBD1, but there is no DNA to check that call. The CDR3 covers 15 residues. The CDR3 loop is CASSLTGGNGNTIYF.

The chain recombines TRBV5-1 with TRBJ2-2. The CDR3 is 15 residues long. Germline CDR1 SGHRS, CDR2 YFSETQ. Here the CDR3 reads CASSPTQTNTGELFF.

The chain recombines TRBV19 with TRBJ1-1; TCRdb lists TRBD1, though no DNA is available to test this call. The CDR3 totals 13 residues. Germline V gene sequence: CDR1 LNHDA, CDR2 SQIVND (reference sequence). CDR3 loop: CASSLPGGTEAFF.

This chain links TRBV6-5 with TRBJ2-1; TCRdb selects TRBD2, and the lack of DNA leaves this call unchecked. Germline assignment: CDR1 MNHEY and CDR2 SVGAGI. The CDR3 extends over 15 amino acids. The CDR3 reads CASSYEAGPPNEQFF.